The 25 T cell receptor beta chains reported below all come from one sample, sequenced in a study of OX40 agonist ivuxolimab in advanced cancers. This table comes from immunoSEQ multiplex PCR, and its TCRdb copy is limited to in-frame clones, with some not included. The data show about 58,000 clones, around 78% seen once. Sequences were derived from CD4+ or CD8+ T cells sorted from blood, sampled in a trial of the OX40 agonist ivuxolimab. Receptor source: an adult with an advanced solid tumor such as melanoma, head and neck, liver or kidney cancer.

This chain links TRBV28 with TRBJ1-3, with D hard to call. This CDR3 contains 17 residues. V was shortened by 1 base and J by 1 base, with 14 bases between the two germline ends. Germline loops: CDR1 MDHEN, CDR2 SYDVKM. CDR3 coding DNA: TGTGCCAGCAGTTTATCGCTCGGAGTTGCGTCTGGAAACACCATATATTTT. Translated: CASSLSLGVASGNTIYF.

The chain links TRBV14 to TRBJ2-5; 8 nucleotides match TRBD1. The length of the CDR3 is 14 residues. Unmatched junction bases numbered 4, after V lost 6 bases and J lost 1 base. Looked up from germline, CDR1 is SGHDN and CDR2 is FVKESK. The CDR3 is CASSPDRVQETQYF. DNA of the CDR3: TGTGCCAGCAGTCCGGACAGGGTCCAAGAGACCCAGTACTTC.

This rearrangement joins TRBV6-5 to TRBJ1-2; D uncertain. The CDR3 runs 13 residues. CDR1 and CDR2 (germline): MNHEY, SVGAGI. V shed 6 bases and J shed 10 bases, with 18 bases lying between them. The CDR3 DNA is TGTGCCAGCAGCTCCCGGCGGGTACTTGTCTACACCTTC. Translated: CASSSRRVLVYTF.

The rearrangement links TRBV5-1 to TRBJ2-7; the D gene is possibly TRBD1 (6 bases). V was clipped by 3 bases and J by 7 bases, with 11 bases between them. Germline V gene sequence: CDR1 SGHRS, CDR2 YFSETQ. The CDR3 consists of 12 residues. The CDR3 DNA reads TGCGCCAGCAGCTCAGGGGTGGGAGAGCAGTACTTC. Its translation: CASSSGVGEQYF.

The rearrangement joins TRBV6-5 to TRBJ1-5; D unclear. V was pared by 2 bases and J by 2 bases, with 10 bases between. The CDR3 length is 15 residues. Germline V gene lookup returns CDR1 MNHEY and CDR2 SVGAGI. Written as DNA, the CDR3 is TGTGCCAGCAGTTACAAAGGGTCCGGCAATCAGCCCCAGCATTTT. Translation gives CASSYKGSGNQPQHF.

V and J are TRBV7-8 and TRBJ2-5; 8 positions match TRBD1. The DNA end is more similar to TRBJ2-7, so the J call may be wrong. Germline CDR1 is SGHVS and CDR2 is FQNEAQ. The CDR3 has 14 amino acids. The CDR3 nucleotides are TGTGCCAGCAGCGATACAGGGGGAGTTAACGAGCAGTACTTC. This codes for CASSDTGGVNEQYF.

CDR3 in amino acids: CSVVWNEQYF. The CDR3 DNA is TGCAGCGTTGTGTGGAACGAGCAGTACTTC. The V call is TRBV29-1, the J call TRBJ2-7; D is unclear. The CDR3 covers 10 residues. Per the germline V gene, CDR1 is SQVTM and CDR2 is ANQGSEA. Trimming removed 4 bases at V and 5 bases at J, with 6 bases between.

This chain uses TRBV7-9 with TRBJ2-3; 9 positions match TRBD2. CDR3 size: 15 residues. The J segment lost 9 bases and the V segment lost 5 bases, leaving 12 bases of the junction unmatched. From germline, CDR1 is SEHNR and CDR2 FQNEAQ (reference sequence). CDR3 sequence reads: CASSLGSSGAATQYF. DNA of the CDR3: TGTGCCAGCAGCCTTGGGTCTAGCGGGGCAGCAACGCAGTATTTT.

The chain combines TRBV28 with TRBJ2-3; 7 nucleotides align to TRBD1. Germline CDR1 reads MDHEN; CDR2 reads SYDVKM. The CDR3 totals 15 residues. After removal of 2 bases from V and 1 base from J, the junction contained 3 bases not matched to a gene. This CDR3 is CASSLGGQGTDTQYF. The CDR3 coding sequence is TGTGCCAGCAGTTTAGGAGGACAGGGCACAGATACGCAGTATTTT.

J is TRBJ2-2 and V is TRBV10-1; 9 bases agree with TRBD1. J lost 6 bases, V lost 7 bases, and 12 bases had no gene match. The CDR3 loop spans 16 amino acids. Germline lookup yields CDR1 WNHNN and CDR2 SYGVQD (reference sequence). CDR3 region: CASNKEGQGGSGELFF. The CDR3 nucleotides are TGCGCCAGCAATAAAGAGGGACAGGGTGGGTCCGGGGAGCTGTTTTTT.

The gene calls are TRBV4-2 and TRBJ2-5; 8 nucleotides line up with TRBD2. V lost 1 base to trimming and J lost 5 bases; unmatched junction nucleotides: 9. This CDR3 has 16 amino acids. Per germline, CDR1 LGHNA and CDR2 YNFKEQ. CDR3 in DNA: TGTGCCAGCAGCCAAGGGGACGGCGGGGGGTTGGAGACCCAGTACTTC. It translates to CASSQGDGGGLETQYF.

CDR3 sequence: CASRGGQGTYGYTF. CDR3 coding DNA: TGTGCCAGCAGGGGCGGACAGGGGACATATGGCTACACCTTC. J is TRBJ1-2 and V is TRBV28, with 9 bases identical to TRBD1. V lost 6 bases and J lost 5; bases outside the gene matches: 7. This CDR3 region has 14 residues. Germline V gene lookup returns CDR1 MDHEN and CDR2 SYDVKM.

This rearrangement joins TRBV27 to TRBJ1-2, with 8 bases aligning to TRBD1. Trimming removed 5 bases from V and 6 bases from J; junction bases left unmatched: 8. Germline V CDR1 and CDR2: MNHEY, SMNVEV (reference sequence). The CDR3 has 14 residues. The CDR3: CASSSRGRGDGYTF. In DNA, the CDR3 is TGTGCCAGCAGTAGCAGGGGGCGGGGGGATGGCTACACCTTC.

The chain links TRBV6-5 to TRBJ1-4, with D uncertain. CDR1 MNHEY and CDR2 SVGAGI come from the germline V gene. V lost 0 bases, J lost 7 bases, and 6 bases lay in between. The length of the CDR3 is 13 residues. The CDR3 DNA sequence: TGTGCCAGCAGTTACTCTGGGGTTGAAAAACTGTTTTTT. It codes for CASSYSGVEKLFF.

The chain has TRBV6-6 and TRBJ1-6; TRBD1 might be the D (6 bases). The V and J ends lost 2 bases and 10 bases respectively, with 15 bases between them. The CDR3 runs 15 residues. Germline loops: CDR1 MNHNY, CDR2 SVGAGI (reference sequence). CDR3 coding DNA: TGTGCCAGCAGTTACGAGGGGGGGCGCGGATCACCCCTCCACTTT. Residues: CASSYEGGRGSPLHF.

The chain links TRBV30 to TRBJ1-2; tentative D call: TRBD1 (5 bases). V lost 2 bases to trimming and J lost 3 bases, with 7 bases between them. The germline CDR1 and CDR2 sequences are GTSNPN and SVGIG (reference sequence). This CDR3 has 12 residues. In DNA, the CDR3 is TGTGCCTGGAGTTTAGGGGACTATGGCTACACCTTC. Its protein is CAWSLGDYGYTF.

The V call is TRBV5-1, the J call TRBJ1-2, with a possible D match to TRBD1 (6 bases). Germline CDR1 SGHRS, CDR2 YFSETQ. V was clipped by 0 bases and J by 8 bases, with 11 bases between them. The CDR3 consists of 13 residues. This CDR3 is CASSLDRVGGYTF. In DNA form, the CDR3 reads TGCGCCAGCAGCTTGGACAGGGTAGGCGGCTACACCTTC.

Here the CDR3 DNA reads TGTGCCAGCAATTTGCTAGCGGGGGGGCTTACGCTCGGGGAGCAGTACTTC. Protein product: CASNLLAGGLTLGEQYF. This chain joins TRBV2 and TRBJ2-7; TRBD2 matches 12 bases. The CDR3 is 17 residues long. V shed 7 bases, J shed 7 bases, and the junction held 17 bases outside the gene matches. Germline CDR1 SNHLY, CDR2 FYNNEI.

The gene calls are TRBV27 and TRBJ2-7; TRBD1 aligns across 7 bases. The CDR3 runs to 13 residues. The junction had 4 bases not matched to a gene; V was cut back by 3 bases and J by 5 bases. CDR1 MNHEY and CDR2 SMNVEV come from the germline V gene (reference sequence). This chain's CDR3 is CASSLQTGNEQYF. The DNA for the CDR3 is TGTGCCAGCAGTTTGCAGACAGGGAACGAGCAGTACTTC.

CDR3 DNA sequence: TGTGCCAGCAGGGGATTCACTGAAGCTTTCTTT. This codes for CASRGFTEAFF. The chain joins TRBV28 to TRBJ1-1; D not resolved. This CDR3 has 11 residues. The ends were cut back, 6 bases at V and 4 bases at J, with 6 bases in the middle. Germline V lookup: CDR1 MDHEN, CDR2 SYDVKM. The whole variable domain, filled in from reference TRBV28 and TRBJ1-1, reads DVKVTQSSRYLVKRTGEKVFLECVQDMDHENMFWYRQDPGLGLRLIYFSYDVKMKEKGDIPEGYSVSREKKERFSLILESASTNQTSMYLCASRGFTEAFFGQGTRLTVV.

This clone was recorded many times. The CDR3: CASRGQAGGVTQYF. CDR3 nucleotide sequence: TGTGCCAGCAGGGGACAGGCGGGGGGAGTCACGCAGTATTTT. The rearrangement uses TRBV27 and TRBJ2-3; D could derive from TRBD1 or TRBD2 (8 bases each). This CDR3 comprises 14 residues. Germline loops: CDR1 MNHEY, CDR2 SMNVEV (reference sequence). Trimming stripped 6 bases from V and 9 bases from J, with 19 bases between.

This clone was observed once. V is TRBV2 and J is TRBJ2-7; possible D gene TRBD2, 6 bases. Germline CDR1 is SNHLY and CDR2 is FYNNEI. The CDR3 covers 16 residues. Trimming removed 5 bases from V and 5 bases from J, with 22 bases in between. The CDR3 region has the DNA TGTGCCAGCAGTCCCCAGGGACTCTTACTGGGGGACGAGCAGTACTTC. Protein sequence: CASSPQGLLLGDEQYF.

The chain couples TRBV7-3 to TRBJ2-1; 8 positions match TRBD2. The CDR3 totals 13 residues. With V trimmed by 3 bases and J by 8 bases, 3 bases remained unmatched. Germline V CDR1 and CDR2: SGHTA, FQGTGA. The CDR3 DNA sequence: TGTGCCAGCAGCTTCGGGGGGGACTATGAGCAGTTCTTC. It codes for CASSFGGDYEQFF.

The chain links TRBV11-3 to TRBJ2-5, with 7 positions matching TRBD1. Germline CDR1 is SGHNT and CDR2 is YENEEA. Germline trimming cut 1 base from V and 1 base from J; bases unmatched to any gene: 15. The CDR3 runs to 19 residues. DNA of the CDR3: TGTGCCAGCAGCTTAGCCCCTCCTTACCAGGGACAGTCCCAAGAGACCCAGTACTTC. Amino acids: CASSLAPPYQGQSQETQYF.

V gene TRBV28 combines with J gene TRBJ2-7; no firm D call. The germline V gene has CDR1 MDHEN and CDR2 SYDVKM. The CDR3 is 14 amino acids. With 5 bases removed from V and 6 bases from J, the gap between germline ends came to 17 bases. DNA for the CDR3: TGTGCCAGCAGTAGAGTAGAAGATGTGGGCGAGCAGTACTTC. Residues: CASSRVEDVGEQYF.